The 24 T cell receptor beta chains below come from one sample, sequenced in a study of long-term antiretroviral therapy in people with HIV. Version v3.0 of the immunoSEQ assay was performed at survey level. The method was immunoSEQ multiplex PCR; TCRdb's version includes in-frame clones alone and lacks a portion of them. The table has some 31,000 clones, 97% seen once. The specimen comprised unsorted PBMCs, sampled 7.6 years after starting antiretroviral therapy. Every receptor here comes from a man younger than 45 with HIV.

The gene calls are TRBV5-1 and TRBJ1-5, with 7 nucleotides matching TRBD1. In germline, CDR1 is SGHRS, CDR2 YFSETQ. V lost 2 bases to trimming and J lost 5 bases; unmatched junction nucleotides: 10. The CDR3 spans 16 residues. This CDR3 is CASSFQGTVEHQPQHF. DNA for the CDR3: TGCGCCAGCAGCTTTCAGGGGACAGTCGAACATCAGCCCCAGCATTTT.

The V and J genes are TRBV4-2 and TRBJ1-1; D is unclear. Per the germline V gene, CDR1 is LGHNA and CDR2 is YNFKEQ. The V and J ends lost 7 bases and 1 base respectively, with 4 bases between them. The CDR3 totals 11 residues. This CDR3 reads CASIGNTEAFF. The CDR3 DNA follows: TGTGCCAGCATTGGGAACACTGAAGCTTTCTTT.

The chain combines TRBV19 with TRBJ1-6; 9 bases are shared with TRBD1. The CDR3 length is 15 residues. Losses at the gene ends were 1 base for V and 8 bases for J; bases not matched to a gene: 3. The germline V gene encodes CDR1 LNHDA and CDR2 SQIVND (reference sequence). This chain's CDR3 is CASSIGDRVDSPLHF. The CDR3 DNA reads as TGTGCCAGTAGTATAGGGGACAGGGTTGATTCACCCCTCCACTTT.

The chain uses TRBV11-2 and TRBJ1-2; TRBD1 is a possible D gene (6 bases). Trimming left V 2 bases short and J 7 bases short, with 11 bases between. The CDR3 extends over 13 amino acids. The germline V gene has CDR1 SGHAT and CDR2 FQNNGV. The CDR3 nucleotides are TGTGCCAGCAGCTTAACAGGGCGAGGTGGCTACACCTTC. It yields the protein CASSLTGRGGYTF.

This sequence joins TRBV30 and TRBJ1-2; D perhaps matches TRBD1 (6 bases). This CDR3 has 13 amino acids. V lost 1 base to trimming and J lost 7 bases, with 13 bases between them. Germline V CDR1 and CDR2: GTSNPN, SVGIG (reference sequence). For the CDR3, the DNA is TGTGCCTGGAGTGGGACGCAACAGGGTGGCTACACCTTC. Its translation: CAWSGTQQGGYTF.

The chain recombines TRBV5-1 with TRBJ1-1, with a tentative D call TRBD1 (5 bases). Trimming took off 2 bases at V and 1 base at J, with 18 bases between the two ends. The V gene's germline CDR1 is SGHRS and CDR2 YFSETQ. The CDR3 runs to 17 residues. Written as DNA, the CDR3 is TGCGCCAGCAGCTTATGGGTCGGGGGAACGGAGAACACTGAAGCTTTCTTT. It yields the protein CASSLWVGGTENTEAFF.

V is TRBV29-1 and J is TRBJ2-1; D is unresolved. Germline values: CDR1 SQVTM, CDR2 ANQGSEA. The CDR3 loop spans 11 amino acids. V was pared by 1 base and J by 8 bases, with 6 bases between. CDR3 in amino acids: CSVEGGHEQFF. CDR3 bases: TGCAGCGTTGAAGGGGGTCATGAGCAGTTCTTC.

The genes are TRBV11-1 and TRBJ1-1; tentative D call: TRBD1 (6 bases). Germline V gene data show CDR1 as SGHAT and CDR2 as FQDESV (reference sequence). The CDR3 loop spans 17 amino acids. The V gene lost 5 bases and the J gene lost 0 bases, with 19 bases spanning the gap. CDR3 nucleotide sequence: TGTGCCAGCAGCCGTGCTCGGACAGAACTAATGAACACTGAAGCTTTCTTT. It yields the protein CASSRARTELMNTEAFF.

The V gene is TRBV11-2, the J gene TRBJ2-2; 7 bases fit TRBD1. V dropped 2 bases and J dropped 5; count of bases not matched to a gene: 8. This CDR3 comprises 16 residues. CDR1 SGHAT and CDR2 FQNNGV come from the germline V gene. The CDR3 region is CASSLRVTGRTGELFF. CDR3 nucleotide sequence: TGTGCCAGCAGCTTAAGGGTGACAGGGAGAACCGGGGAGCTGTTTTTT.

This chain joins TRBV6-5 and TRBJ2-5; D call uncertain. Trimming pared 5 bases from V and 7 bases from J, leaving 14 bases between. Germline V gene sequence: CDR1 MNHEY, CDR2 SVGAGI. This CDR3 region has 13 residues. The CDR3 coding sequence is TGTGCCAGCAGTCCAGCTAGGACGGGGACCCAGTACTTC. Translating gives CASSPARTGTQYF.

This clone came up a few times. The gene calls are TRBV4-1 and TRBJ1-5; D is unclear. The CDR3 is made up of 15 amino acids. Trimming stripped 0 bases from V and 9 bases from J, with 15 bases between. In germline, CDR1 is MGHRA, CDR2 YSYEKL. The CDR3 spells CASSQDDGRWTPQHF. Here the CDR3 DNA reads TGCGCCAGCAGCCAAGACGACGGTAGGTGGACGCCCCAGCATTTT.

The chain couples TRBV7-2 to TRBJ1-4, with TRBD1 matching 7 bases. The junction had 6 bases not matched to a gene; V was cut back by 3 bases and J by 5 bases. CDR1 and CDR2 from the germline V gene are SGHTA and FQGNSA. This CDR3 is built from 15 residues. The CDR3 sequence: CASSLPRGRNEKLFF. As DNA, the CDR3 is TGTGCCAGCAGCTTGCCTAGGGGGCGGAATGAAAAACTGTTTTTT.

This sequence joins TRBV27 and TRBJ2-1, with 12 bases that match TRBD2. The CDR3 has 18 residues. V dropped 5 bases and J dropped 3; count of bases not matched to a gene: 11. Per the germline V gene, CDR1 is MNHEY and CDR2 is SMNVEV (reference sequence). CDR3 region: CASSSYTGTSGRYNEQFF. Written as DNA, the CDR3 is TGTGCCAGCAGTAGCTACACCGGGACTAGCGGGCGCTACAATGAGCAGTTCTTC.

J is TRBJ2-7 and V is TRBV19, with TRBD1 as a possible D gene (6 bases). CDR3 length equals 13 residues. The ends were cut back, 6 bases at V and 3 bases at J, with 12 bases in the middle. Germline V gene sequence: CDR1 LNHDA, CDR2 SQIVND (reference sequence). The CDR3 region has the DNA TGTGCCAGTAGCCCCCGACAGGTCTACGAGCAGTACTTC. It encodes CASSPRQVYEQYF. Supplemented by reference TRBV19 and TRBJ2-7, the full variable domain reads DGGITQSPKYLFRKEGQNVTLSCEQNLNHDAMYWYRQDPGQGLRLIYYSQIVNDFQKGDIAEGYSVSREKKESFPLTVTSAQKNPTAFYLCASSPRQVYEQYFGPGTRLTVT.

This clone showed up just a few times. This chain connects TRBV18 to TRBJ2-7, with D maybe TRBD2 (7 bases). CDR3 length: 16 residues. Germline-derived CDR1 and CDR2 are KGHSH and LQKENI. Trimming shortened V by 2 bases and J by 7 bases, and 21 bases separated the two germline ends. CDR3 coding DNA: TGTGCCAGCTCACCAGACGGGGGCGGGAGAGCGGAAGAGCAGTACTTC. This sequence encodes CASSPDGGGRAEEQYF.

The chain uses TRBV30 and TRBJ2-7, with D perhaps TRBD1 (5 bases). Trimming took off 0 bases at V and 4 bases at J, with 10 bases between the two ends. The CDR3 spans 13 residues. Looked up from germline, CDR1 is GTSNPN and CDR2 is SVGIG (reference sequence). The CDR3 DNA reads TGTGCCTGGAGTGTACAGGTTGGTTACGAGCAGTACTTC. Translation gives CAWSVQVGYEQYF.

This clone was counted a single time. The gene calls are TRBV7-5 and TRBJ2-7. TRBV7-5 is given as a pseudogene. This CDR3 is built from 13 residues. The CDR3 protein is CARSLPWIYEQYF. CDR3 DNA sequence: TGTGCCAGAAGCTTACCCTGGATTTACGAGCAGTACTTC.

CDR3 loop: CASSFGDGSYEQYF. CDR3 sequence (DNA): TGTGCCAGCAGTTTTGGAGATGGATCCTACGAGCAGTACTTC. V usage is TRBV27 and J usage is TRBJ2-7; no clear D gene. The CDR3 is made up of 14 amino acids. Trimming took 3 bases from V and 1 from J, leaving 10 bases between them. CDR1 and CDR2 from the germline V gene are MNHEY and SMNVEV (reference sequence).

The chain joins TRBV11-2 to TRBJ2-1, with 12 bases that match TRBD2. The ends lost 6 bases at V and 7 bases at J; junction bases unmatched: 4. This CDR3 comprises 14 residues. Germline V CDR1 and CDR2: SGHAT, FQNNGV. The CDR3 coding sequence is TGTGCCAGCAGTTCTAGCGGGAGGGCGAATGAGCAGTTCTTC. Translating it yields CASSSSGRANEQFF.

This rearrangement joins TRBV6-1 to TRBJ1-2; 7 nucleotides line up with TRBD1. V was pared by 4 bases and J by 4 bases, with 9 bases of the junction left unmatched. The CDR3 runs to 15 residues. CDR1 is MNHNS, CDR2 SASEGT, per germline. DNA for the CDR3: TGTGCCAGCAGTGTTCAAAAAGGGGGCGGCTATGGCTACACCTTC. It yields the protein CASSVQKGGGYGYTF.

The chain employs TRBV11-3 and TRBJ2-5; TRBD2 matches 8 bases. This CDR3 region has 15 residues. Germline V CDR1 and CDR2: SGHNT, YENEEA. After removal of 2 bases from V and 5 bases from J, the junction contained 7 bases not matched to a gene. CDR3 nucleotides: TGTGCCAGCAGCTTAATGCCGGGAGGGTACGAGACCCAGTACTTC. It yields the protein CASSLMPGGYETQYF.

The rearrangement joins TRBV2 to TRBJ2-5, with D hard to call. V shed 6 bases and J shed 3 bases, with 11 bases lying between them. The length of the CDR3 is 13 residues. In germline, CDR1 is SNHLY, CDR2 FYNNEI. The CDR3 sequence: CASRGNNEETQYF. The CDR3 coding sequence is TGTGCCAGCAGAGGGAATAACGAAGAGACCCAGTACTTC.

This clone has only one observation. This sequence joins TRBV6-6 and TRBJ2-2; TRBD1 aligns across 7 bases. From germline, CDR1 is MNHNY and CDR2 SVGAGI (reference sequence). V trimming: 6 bases; J trimming: 6 bases; junction bases outside the gene matches: 4. The CDR3 consists of 13 residues. The CDR3, as DNA: TGTGCCAGCAGCTTGACAGGGCCCGGGGAGCTGTTTTTT. It translates to CASSLTGPGELFF.

V usage is TRBV7-9 and J usage is TRBJ1-1; D gene ambiguous. This CDR3 is built from 17 residues. Germline V gene sequence: CDR1 SEHNR, CDR2 FQNEAQ (reference sequence). The V gene lost 5 bases and the J gene lost 5 bases, with 24 bases spanning the gap. The CDR3 loop is CASSTARVPLGETEAFF. For the CDR3, the DNA is TGTGCCAGCAGCACTGCCCGGGTCCCTCTAGGTGAGACTGAAGCTTTCTTT.